Listed below are T cell receptor beta chains from one sample, sequenced in a study of cytomegalovirus exposure and HLA in healthy donors. The method was immunoSEQ multiplex PCR; TCRdb's version includes in-frame clones alone and lacks a portion of them. The data contain more than 100,000 clones, about 75% of them singletons. Sequencing input: PBMCs. These receptors were collected from a middle-aged woman in good health and CMV-seronegative. The CDR3 runs from the conserved cysteine through the conserved F or W. Fields, in order: clone size, CDR3 length, D gene, J gene, V gene, CDR3 DNA, CDR3 protein. A D gene is named only where the DNA matches it firmly. Some rows have no size entry. The others give once, few or many, or a class for an expanded clone.

clone size: NA; CDR3 length: 13; D gene: NA; J gene: TRBJ1-1; V gene: TRBV6-6; CDR3 DNA: TGTGCCAGCAGTTACGTGGGGGCGACTGAAGCTTTCTTT; CDR3 protein: CASSYVGATEAFF
clone size: NA; CDR3 length: 14; D gene: NA; J gene: TRBJ1-4; V gene: TRBV12-5; CDR3 DNA: TGTGCTAGTGGTTCGATCAGGGCAGGTGAAAAACTGTTTTTT; CDR3 protein: CASGSIRAGEKLFF
clone size: NA; CDR3 length: 15; D gene: TRBD2; J gene: TRBJ2-1; V gene: TRBV5-4; CDR3 DNA: TGTGCCAGCAGCTCGGGACTAGCGGGGGGGCTTGAGCAGTTCTTC; CDR3 protein: CASSSGLAGGLEQFF
clone size: NA; CDR3 length: 14; D gene: NA; J gene: TRBJ1-6; V gene: TRBV4-3; CDR3 DNA: TGCGCCAGCAGCCAAGACAGGGGTTCCTCACCCCTCCACTTT; CDR3 protein: CASSQDRGSSPLHF
clone size: once; CDR3 length: 15; D gene: TRBD1; J gene: TRBJ2-5; V gene: TRBV7-7; CDR3 DNA: TGTGCTAGCAGCCCCTGGGGACAGTTTTTAGAGACCCAGTACTTC; CDR3 protein: CASSPWGQFLETQYF
clone size: NA; CDR3 length: 11; D gene: NA; J gene: TRBJ1-3; V gene: TRBV7-8; CDR3 DNA: TGTGCCAGCCTCGTGGGAAACACCATATATTTT; CDR3 protein: CASLVGNTIYF
clone size: NA; CDR3 length: 19; D gene: NA; J gene: TRBJ1-1; V gene: TRBV7-9; CDR3 DNA: TGTGCCAGCAGCTTAGGTGGGACAACACCAACCCGGGGTGACACTGAAGCTTTCTTT; CDR3 protein: CASSLGGTTPTRGDTEAFF
clone size: NA; CDR3 length: 16; D gene: TRBD1; J gene: TRBJ2-7; V gene: TRBV28; CDR3 DNA: TGTGCCAGCAGCCCCCGGGACAGGGTTATAACCTACGAGCAGTACTTC; CDR3 protein: CASSPRDRVITYEQYF
clone size: NA; CDR3 length: 12; D gene: NA; J gene: TRBJ1-1; V gene: TRBV6-5; CDR3 DNA: TGTGCCAGCACCGCGGGATACACTGAAGCTTTCTTT; CDR3 protein: CASTAGYTEAFF
clone size: NA; CDR3 length: 15; D gene: TRBD1; J gene: TRBJ1-1; V gene: TRBV5-8; CDR3 DNA: TGTGCCAGCATCCGAGACAGGGGTATAGCAACTGAAGCTTTCTTT; CDR3 protein: CASIRDRGIATEAFF
clone size: few; CDR3 length: 16; D gene: NA; J gene: TRBJ2-7; V gene: TRBV25-1; CDR3 DNA: TGTGCCAGCAGTGACTTAGGGGGGGGACAGGCCGAAAAGCAGTACTTC; CDR3 protein: CASSDLGGGQAEKQYF
clone size: once; CDR3 length: 14; D gene: NA; J gene: TRBJ1-1; V gene: TRBV19; CDR3 DNA: TGTGCCAGTAGTATAGACGGGGGAGCGGGTGAAGCTTTCTTT; CDR3 protein: CASSIDGGAGEAFF
clone size: NA; CDR3 length: 14; D gene: TRBD1; J gene: TRBJ2-7; V gene: TRBV10-3; CDR3 DNA: TGTGCCATCAACCCCGGGACAGGGAAGTACGAGCAGTACTTC; CDR3 protein: CAINPGTGKYEQYF
clone size: NA; CDR3 length: 11; D gene: NA; J gene: TRBJ1-1; V gene: TRBV28; CDR3 DNA: TGTGCCAGCAGGGAGGATGTTGAAGCTTTCTTT; CDR3 protein: CASREDVEAFF
clone size: NA; CDR3 length: 15; D gene: NA; J gene: TRBJ2-1; V gene: TRBV6-6; CDR3 DNA: TGTGCCAGCAGCTCCACAGGGAGCTCCTACAATGAGCAGTTCTTC; CDR3 protein: CASSSTGSSYNEQFF
clone size: NA; CDR3 length: 13; D gene: NA; J gene: TRBJ1-5; V gene: TRBV4-2; CDR3 DNA: TGTGCCAGCAGCCAAGAAAAGGAGCAGCCCCAGCATTTT; CDR3 protein: CASSQEKEQPQHF
clone size: NA; CDR3 length: 14; D gene: TRBD1; J gene: TRBJ1-2; V gene: TRBV11-2; CDR3 DNA: TGTGCCAGCAGCTTAGGTCGGACAGGCTTTGGCTACACCTTC; CDR3 protein: CASSLGRTGFGYTF
clone size: NA; CDR3 length: 14; D gene: NA; J gene: TRBJ2-1; V gene: TRBV6-5; CDR3 DNA: TGTGCCAGCACCATATCAACAGGGTACAATGAGCAGTTCTTC; CDR3 protein: CASTISTGYNEQFF
clone size: NA; CDR3 length: 15; D gene: NA; J gene: TRBJ1-6; V gene: TRBV19; CDR3 DNA: TGTGCCAGTAGTAAACAGGACCTCGGGAATTCACCCCTCCACTTT; CDR3 protein: CASSKQDLGNSPLHF
clone size: NA; CDR3 length: 14; D gene: TRBD1; J gene: TRBJ1-2; V gene: TRBV25-1; CDR3 DNA: TGTGCCAGCAGTGAGACAGGGGGCGCGAGGGGCTACACCTTC; CDR3 protein: CASSETGGARGYTF
clone size: few; CDR3 length: 15; D gene: TRBD1; J gene: TRBJ1-4; V gene: TRBV5-6; CDR3 DNA: TGTGCCAGCAGCCCGGGGACAGGGACTAATGAAAAACTGTTTTTT; CDR3 protein: CASSPGTGTNEKLFF
clone size: NA; CDR3 length: 17; D gene: TRBD1; J gene: TRBJ2-5; V gene: TRBV2; CDR3 DNA: TGTGCCAGCAGTGGGGGACAGGGCTCGGCGACAGAAGAGACCCAGTACTTC; CDR3 protein: CASSGGQGSATEETQYF
clone size: NA; CDR3 length: 14; D gene: NA; J gene: TRBJ2-7; V gene: TRBV5-1; CDR3 DNA: TGCGCCAGCAGCTTTGGTCCAGGCCAGCCTGGGCAGTACTTC; CDR3 protein: CASSFGPGQPGQYF
clone size: NA; CDR3 length: 15; D gene: NA; J gene: TRBJ1-2; V gene: TRBV6-5; CDR3 DNA: TGTGCCAGCAGTTACTCCAATGGAAGGGGGTATGGCTACACCTTC; CDR3 protein: CASSYSNGRGYGYTF
clone size: NA; CDR3 length: 13; D gene: NA; J gene: TRBJ1-2; V gene: TRBV2; CDR3 DNA: TGTGCCAGCAGTACCCAGGGGTCTGATGGCTACACCTTC; CDR3 protein: CASSTQGSDGYTF
clone size: NA; CDR3 length: 14; D gene: TRBD1; J gene: TRBJ1-1; V gene: TRBV7-9; CDR3 DNA: TGTGCCAGCAGAGGAAACAGGGGTATCACTGAAGCTTTCTTT; CDR3 protein: CASRGNRGITEAFF
clone size: NA; CDR3 length: 15; D gene: TRBD1; J gene: TRBJ1-5; V gene: TRBV4-3; CDR3 DNA: TGCGCCAGCAGCCGACGACAGGGCCCGGATCAGCCCCAGCATTTT; CDR3 protein: CASSRRQGPDQPQHF
clone size: NA; CDR3 length: 16; D gene: NA; J gene: TRBJ2-7; V gene: TRBV18; CDR3 DNA: TGTGCCAGCTCACCACCGGAGCCACCACTGTCCTACGAGCAGTACTTC; CDR3 protein: CASSPPEPPLSYEQYF
clone size: NA; CDR3 length: 14; D gene: TRBD2; J gene: TRBJ2-1; V gene: TRBV19; CDR3 DNA: TGTGCCAGTAGGACTAGCGGGGGGTACAATGAGCAGTTCTTC; CDR3 protein: CASRTSGGYNEQFF
clone size: NA; CDR3 length: 13; D gene: NA; J gene: TRBJ2-2; V gene: TRBV7-6; CDR3 DNA: TGTGCCAGCAGCCCCTACCGAGACGGGGAGCTGTTTTTT; CDR3 protein: CASSPYRDGELFF
clone size: NA; CDR3 length: 12; D gene: TRBD1; J gene: TRBJ1-4; V gene: TRBV29-1; CDR3 DNA: TGCAGCGTTCGACAGGGAAATGAAAAACTGTTTTTT; CDR3 protein: CSVRQGNEKLFF
clone size: NA; CDR3 length: 15; D gene: TRBD1; J gene: TRBJ2-3; V gene: TRBV6-5; CDR3 DNA: TGTGCCAGCAGTTACAGGGGGCGCGGCACAGATACGCAGTATTTT; CDR3 protein: CASSYRGRGTDTQYF
clone size: many; CDR3 length: 16; D gene: NA; J gene: TRBJ1-1; V gene: TRBV2; CDR3 DNA: TGTGCCAGCAGAGCACAAGCCGGAGCAATGAACACTGAAGCTTTCTTT; CDR3 protein: CASRAQAGAMNTEAFF
clone size: NA; CDR3 length: 14; D gene: NA; J gene: TRBJ1-2; V gene: TRBV6-4; CDR3 DNA: TGTGCCAGCAGTGACAGGCCGTCAGGTAGTGGCTACACCTTC; CDR3 protein: CASSDRPSGSGYTF
clone size: NA; CDR3 length: 14; D gene: NA; J gene: TRBJ1-3; V gene: TRBV15; CDR3 DNA: TGTGCCACCAGCAGGGGATTAGCAGGGAACACCATATATTTT; CDR3 protein: CATSRGLAGNTIYF
clone size: once; CDR3 length: 14; D gene: NA; J gene: TRBJ2-7; V gene: TRBV7-3; CDR3 DNA: TGTGCCAGCAGCCCTGACAGGCAATCCTACGAGCAGTACTTC; CDR3 protein: CASSPDRQSYEQYF
clone size: NA; CDR3 length: 12; D gene: NA; J gene: TRBJ2-3; V gene: TRBV5-1; CDR3 DNA: TGCGCCAGCGGAGCGGTCACAGATACGCAGTATTTT; CDR3 protein: CASGAVTDTQYF
clone size: once; CDR3 length: 17; D gene: NA; J gene: TRBJ2-3; V gene: TRBV5-1; CDR3 DNA: TGCGCCAGCAGCCCCTACTCTGCGGGGACTAGCACAGATACGCAGTATTTT; CDR3 protein: CASSPYSAGTSTDTQYF
clone size: NA; CDR3 length: 13; D gene: NA; J gene: TRBJ1-2; V gene: TRBV5-6; CDR3 DNA: TGTGCCAGCAGCCCGACGGGTGTAAGTAGCTACACCTTC; CDR3 protein: CASSPTGVSSYTF
clone size: NA; CDR3 length: 15; D gene: TRBD2; J gene: TRBJ2-7; V gene: TRBV6-5; CDR3 DNA: TGTGCCAGCAGTTACGGGGCGGGGGGGCCCTACGAGCAGTACTTC; CDR3 protein: CASSYGAGGPYEQYF
clone size: NA; CDR3 length: 12; D gene: NA; J gene: TRBJ2-4; V gene: TRBV5-8; CDR3 DNA: TGTGCCAGCAGCGTGACTACCGGCATTCAGTACTTC; CDR3 protein: CASSVTTGIQYF
clone size: NA; CDR3 length: 15; D gene: NA; J gene: TRBJ1-1; V gene: TRBV19; CDR3 DNA: TGTGCCAGTAGTATGTGGGGCGGGATGAACACTGAAGCTTTCTTT; CDR3 protein: CASSMWGGMNTEAFF
clone size: NA; CDR3 length: 15; D gene: TRBD1; J gene: TRBJ1-4; V gene: TRBV10-3; CDR3 DNA: TGTGCCATCGGGGGATTTGGACAGGGTGAGGAAAAACTGTTTTTT; CDR3 protein: CAIGGFGQGEEKLFF
clone size: NA; CDR3 length: 13; D gene: NA; J gene: TRBJ1-6; V gene: TRBV7-2; CDR3 DNA: TGTGCCAGCAGCTTAGTTACAGTTTCACCCCTCCACTTT; CDR3 protein: CASSLVTVSPLHF
clone size: NA; CDR3 length: 15; D gene: NA; J gene: TRBJ2-6; V gene: TRBV25-1; CDR3 DNA: TGTGCCAGCAGTGAATACAGGGCTGGGGCCAACGTCCTGACTTTC; CDR3 protein: CASSEYRAGANVLTF
clone size: NA; CDR3 length: 14; D gene: NA; J gene: TRBJ2-2; V gene: TRBV29-1; CDR3 DNA: TGCAGCGCAAGGGGGCGGGAAGTCGCCGGGGAGCTGTTTTTT; CDR3 protein: CSARGREVAGELFF
clone size: once; CDR3 length: 16; D gene: NA; J gene: TRBJ1-1; V gene: TRBV6-6; CDR3 DNA: TGTGCCAGCAGTTACTCGAGATACGCGGGGGCCGCTGAAGCTTTCTTT; CDR3 protein: CASSYSRYAGAAEAFF
clone size: NA; CDR3 length: 16; D gene: TRBD2; J gene: TRBJ2-5; V gene: TRBV5-1; CDR3 DNA: TGCGCCAGCAGCTCTGGGACTAGCGGGGTCCAAGAGACCCAGTACTTC; CDR3 protein: CASSSGTSGVQETQYF
clone size: NA; CDR3 length: 14; D gene: NA; J gene: TRBJ2-2; V gene: TRBV11-3; CDR3 DNA: TGTGCCAGCAGCCAACAGGGTCGGACCGGGGAGCTGTTTTTT; CDR3 protein: CASSQQGRTGELFF
clone size: NA; CDR3 length: 15; D gene: TRBD1; J gene: TRBJ1-5; V gene: TRBV7-2; CDR3 DNA: TGTGCCAGCAGCGTACACAGGGGCCTCAATCAGCCCCAGCATTTT; CDR3 protein: CASSVHRGLNQPQHF
clone size: NA; CDR3 length: 13; D gene: NA; J gene: TRBJ1-2; V gene: TRBV28; CDR3 DNA: TGTGCCAGCAGTTTCGGGGCTAACTATGGCTACACCTTC; CDR3 protein: CASSFGANYGYTF
clone size: NA; CDR3 length: 16; D gene: TRBD1; J gene: TRBJ2-4; V gene: TRBV28; CDR3 DNA: TGTGCCAGCAGTTTCCGGGACAGGGGACATCAAGCCATTCAGTACTTC; CDR3 protein: CASSFRDRGHQAIQYF
clone size: NA; CDR3 length: 16; D gene: TRBD1; J gene: TRBJ1-5; V gene: TRBV27; CDR3 DNA: TGTGCCAGCAGTTCTACAGGGGGCGCGGGCAATCAGCCCCAGCATTTT; CDR3 protein: CASSSTGGAGNQPQHF